This is a list of T cell receptor beta chains from one sample in a study of cytomegalovirus exposure and HLA in healthy donors. Sequenced by immunoSEQ multiplex PCR; TCRdb stores in-frame clones only, minus some. The sample lists about 330,000 clones, 75% to 90% occurring once. Sequenced input: PBMCs. These receptors all come from a woman aged 30 to 39 in good health and CMV-seropositive. Both conserved end residues are part of each CDR3. Each record gives: V gene, clone size, D gene, J gene, CDR3 DNA, CDR3 protein. A D gene is named only where the DNA matches it firmly. Size is omitted from some rows. Given values are once, few, many or a class for expanded clones.

TRBV9,-,-,TRBJ1-2,TGTGCCAGCAAGGAGCAGGGCCGTGGCTACACCTTC,CASKEQGRGYTF
TRBV5-1,-,-,TRBJ2-3,TGCGCCAGCAGTTGGATCCCGGGTAAGACAGATACGCAGTATTTT,CASSWIPGKTDTQYF
TRBV30,few,-,TRBJ1-5,TGTGCCTGGAGTGTAAGAGGGAATCAGCCCCAGCATTTT,CAWSVRGNQPQHF
TRBV5-1,-,-,TRBJ2-7,TGCGCCAGCAGCTTGACATACGCCTACGAGCAGTACTTC,CASSLTYAYEQYF
TRBV28,-,-,TRBJ1-1,TGTGCCAGCAGTTTATACAGGGACACTGAAGCTTTCTTT,CASSLYRDTEAFF
TRBV5-1,-,-,TRBJ2-5,TGCGCCAGCAGCTTGCAGGGGTACCAAGAGACCCAGTACTTC,CASSLQGYQETQYF
TRBV7-9,-,-,TRBJ1-4,TGTGCCAGCAGCCCGGACACCGAATCAACTAATGAAAAACTGTTTTTT,CASSPDTESTNEKLFF
TRBV7-8,-,-,TRBJ2-7,TGTGCCAGCAGCTTAGGTCCGACAGGAGCCTACGAGCAGTACTTC,CASSLGPTGAYEQYF
TRBV9,-,TRBD2,TRBJ2-7,TGTGCCAGCAGCCCGAGCGCGGGAGGCTCTAAGGTCTACGAGCAGTACTTC,CASSPSAGGSKVYEQYF
TRBV5-6,-,-,TRBJ2-7,TGTGCCAGCAGCTTGGACAGGTTCCTCTACGAGCAGTACTTC,CASSLDRFLYEQYF
TRBV19,-,-,TRBJ1-2,TGTGCCAGTAGTATAAGTTACCGCGACTACACCTTC,CASSISYRDYTF
TRBV28,-,TRBD1,TRBJ1-4,TGTGCCAGCAGTTTGGGACAGCCTAATGAAAAACTGTTTTTT,CASSLGQPNEKLFF
TRBV19,once,TRBD2,TRBJ2-2,TGTGCCAGTAGTTTCCGGGGACTAGGGAACACCGGGGAGCTGTTTTTT,CASSFRGLGNTGELFF
TRBV14,-,-,TRBJ2-7,TGTGCCAGCAGCCAAGATCATCGTACCGCAGCCAATATCCGCTCCTACGAGCAGTACTTC,CASSQDHRTAANIRSYEQYF
TRBV5-1,-,-,TRBJ1-1,TGCGCCAGCAGCCCCCCTTTCGGGGAGATGAGTGAAGCTTTCTTT,CASSPPFGEMSEAFF
TRBV7-9,-,-,TRBJ1-1,TGTGCCAGCAGCTTGGGGGTGACGGTGAACACTGAAGCTTTCTTT,CASSLGVTVNTEAFF
TRBV19,-,-,TRBJ2-7,TGTGCCAGTAGCGACCAGGGATGGGAGCAGTACTTC,CASSDQGWEQYF
TRBV27,-,-,TRBJ1-5,TGTGCCAGCGGAACTGGGTGGAGCAATCAGCCCCAGCATTTT,CASGTGWSNQPQHF
TRBV30,-,-,TRBJ2-2,TGTGCCTGGAGTTCAGGAACCGTGGAGCTGTTTTTT,CAWSSGTVELFF
TRBV6-1,-,-,TRBJ2-5,TGTGCCAGCAGTGAAAGCCGACGGGAGACCCAGTACTTC,CASSESRRETQYF
TRBV6-5,-,TRBD1,TRBJ2-7,TGTGCCAGCGGTGGTACAGGGGGCTCCTACGAGCAGTACTTC,CASGGTGGSYEQYF
TRBV27,-,TRBD1,TRBJ1-1,TGTGCCAGCAGTGGTTCTCAATTAACCCCCCAACACAGGGGGCAGGGAACGAACACTGAAGCTTTCTTT,CASSGSQLTPQHRGQGTNTEAFF
TRBV7-6,-,TRBD1,TRBJ2-3,TGTGCCAGCAGCCAAGGGACAGGTTCCCGCACAGATACGCAGTATTTT,CASSQGTGSRTDTQYF
TRBV4-3,-,-,TRBJ2-7,TGCGCCAGCAGCCGAGCTCCCGGGCCGGGCTACGAGCAGTACTTC,CASSRAPGPGYEQYF
TRBV27,-,TRBD1,TRBJ1-4,TGTGCCAGCAGGCCTCTGACAGGGGGCCCATCTAATGAAAAACTGTTTTTT,CASRPLTGGPSNEKLFF
TRBV25-1,-,-,TRBJ2-5,TGTGCCAGCGGGAAAAGACAGATTGGGGGTGAGACCCAGTACTTC,CASGKRQIGGETQYF
TRBV15,once,-,TRBJ2-3,TGTGCCACCAGCCCCCGTTCGGGATCCAGCACAGATACGCAGTATTTT,CATSPRSGSSTDTQYF
TRBV7-9,-,-,TRBJ2-1,TGTGCCAGCAGCTTAGGGGACCCTAAGTACGAGCAGTTCTTC,CASSLGDPKYEQFF
TRBV4-2,-,-,TRBJ2-7,TGTGCCAGCAGCCCCCCGGGGGCGGGGGCTCTGGAGCAGTACTTC,CASSPPGAGALEQYF
TRBV30,-,-,TRBJ1-2,TGTGCCTGGAAAGGTACTGGCTACACCTTC,CAWKGTGYTF
TRBV28,-,-,TRBJ1-1,TGTGCCAGCAGTCACAGGGATAGCACTGAAGCTTTCTTT,CASSHRDSTEAFF
TRBV30,-,-,TRBJ1-1,TGTGCCTGGATACGAGGGGAAGCTTTCTTT,CAWIRGEAFF
TRBV5-1,once,TRBD1,TRBJ1-6,TGCGCCAGCAGCTCGAGGATGACAGGGTCAAAGGATAATTCACCCCTCCACTTT,CASSSRMTGSKDNSPLHF
TRBV7-2,-,-,TRBJ2-3,TGTGCCAGCAGCTTATCGGGGCCCACAGATACGCAGTATTTT,CASSLSGPTDTQYF
TRBV6-1,-,-,TRBJ1-1,TGTGCCAGCAGTGTAACCCAAGTACCCTATGAAGCTTTCTTT,CASSVTQVPYEAFF
TRBV28,-,-,TRBJ2-3,TGTGCCAGCAGTAATCTAGGGGGAGCGGGAGATACGCAGTATTTT,CASSNLGGAGDTQYF
TRBV4-3,-,-,TRBJ1-4,TGCGCCAGCAGCCAAGAAGATGGATCCGGTGAAAAACTGTTTTTT,CASSQEDGSGEKLFF
TRBV28,-,TRBD1,TRBJ1-2,TGTGCCAGCCTGTCAGGGGGTTATGGCTACACCTTC,CASLSGGYGYTF
TRBV6-1,-,-,TRBJ1-1,TGTGCCAGCAGTGATTTGGGCAGGGGCATGAACACTGAAGCTTTCTTT,CASSDLGRGMNTEAFF
TRBV6-5,-,-,TRBJ2-7,TGTGCCAGCCTGGACAGCACCTACGAGCAGTACTTC,CASLDSTYEQYF
TRBV2,-,-,TRBJ2-2,TGTGCCAGCTGTGTTCGGAACACCGGGGAGCTGTTTTTT,CASCVRNTGELFF
TRBV29-1,-,-,TRBJ2-3,TGCAGCGTTGCGGGGCTAACTACAGATACGCAGTATTTT,CSVAGLTTDTQYF
TRBV30,-,-,TRBJ2-7,TGTGCCTGGAAAGGGGGGATGGGGGAAGCTCAGCCAGTAGACGAGCAGTACTTC,CAWKGGMGEAQPVDEQYF
TRBV5-5,-,TRBD1,TRBJ1-5,TGTGCCAGCAGCTCTCGGACAGGGAGTAGCAATCAGCCCCAGCATTTT,CASSSRTGSSNQPQHF
TRBV27,-,-,TRBJ2-7,TGTGCCTCCCGGGCGGTTAGCGCCTACGAGCAGTACTTC,CASRAVSAYEQYF
TRBV30,-,-,TRBJ2-5,TGTGCCTGGAGTGGCCCTCGTATCACAGAAGAGACCCAGTACTTC,CAWSGPRITEETQYF
TRBV5-1,-,-,TRBJ2-7,TGCGCCAGCAGCTTTTTAGACCGAACTAGCTCCTACGAGCAGTACTTC,CASSFLDRTSSYEQYF
TRBV6-1,-,-,TRBJ1-3,TGTGCCAGCCTCGGGGGTCAGAACACCATATATTTT,CASLGGQNTIYF
TRBV6-5,-,-,TRBJ2-5,TGTGCCAGCACCACCCCCGGGGGTCAAGAGACCCAGTACTTC,CASTTPGGQETQYF
TRBV5-6,-,TRBD2,TRBJ2-7,TGTGCCAGCAGCTTGGCTTGGCTAGCGGGAGGCTACGAGCAGTACTTC,CASSLAWLAGGYEQYF
TRBV11-2,-,TRBD2,TRBJ2-1,TGTGCCAGCAGCTTAGCCGCTAGCGGGAGGGGCTACAATGAGCAGTTCTTC,CASSLAASGRGYNEQFF